This T cell receptor (beta chain) was recovered during a study of T cell changes during pregnancy in multiple sclerosis. V dropped 5 bases and J dropped 9 bases, with 20 bases sitting between them. This CDR3 spans 15 amino acids. The germline V gene encodes CDR1 SGHNT and CDR2 YENEEA. TCRdb keeps only in-frame clones here, not all; method: immunoSEQ multiplex PCR. The sample gives tens of thousands of clones, approximately 91% of which show up once; 0.2% to 0.3% is in the top ten. The source was CD4+ T cells from peripheral blood mononuclear cells, collected in the second trimester of pregnancy. V and J are TRBV11-3 and TRBJ2-1; maybe TRBD2 (6 bases). The receptor was isolated from a female donor with multiple sclerosis, enrolled in a pregnancy study. CDR3 protein: CASSQPGMFGGEQFF. The DNA for the CDR3 is TGTGCCAGCAGCCAGCCGGGGATGTTCGGGGGTGAGCAGTTCTTC.